This T cell receptor beta chain was captured by sequencing in a study of memory CD4+ T cells and cytomegalovirus serostatus. The sort gate was single viable CD3+CD4+CD8-CD45RO+ cells for memory CD4+ T cells. CD4+ T cells were isolated by positive magnetic selection. Between the trimmed V and J ends, which lost 3 bases and 5 bases, there was a span of 17 bases. The CDR3 totals 15 residues. Germline V gene sequence: CDR1 MNHNS, CDR2 SASEGT. On this clone itself: Its cognate antigen is unknown.

The study, taken as a whole, reports: Each of 55 to 80 CMV-associated TCRbeta sequences occurred in one to five individuals.

Method: immunoSEQ multiplex PCR; TCRdb's copy keeps in-frame clones and lacks some. The sample consists of fewer than 50,000 clones, over 60% of them appearing once. The chain uses TRBV6-1 and TRBJ2-7; D may correspond to TRBD1 or TRBD2 (5 bases each). The sequenced sample consisted of memory CD4+ T cells from blood. This TCR came from an adult in good health and CMV-seronegative. In nucleotides, the CDR3 is TGTGCCAGCAGTGACTCCGGGACGGGCCGGGACGAGCAGTACTTC. The encoded protein is CASSDSGTGRDEQYF.